The entry that follows covers one T cell receptor beta chain sequence. Its antigen is not yet known. Base qualities were left out, and no much larger clone turns up one base away. The CDR1 and CDR2 encoded by the germline V gene (reference sequence) are SEHNR and FQNEAQ. Cut back by 5 bases and 2 bases, the V and J ends lie 13 bases apart. Measured from the cysteine to the phenylalanine, the CDR3 is 15 residues long. Only CDR3 DNA remains: 45 bases, in frame from the first base. This entry belongs to a study of T cells after yellow fever vaccination (dated by TCRdb to about 2019). Notes on the research overall: Libraries from fractions with low cell numbers were prepared with the SMART-Seq v4 Ultra Low Input RNA kit. The cohort comprised two healthy male donors, one aged 18 to 29 and one aged 30 to 39 years. Blood samples were taken at several timepoints before and after primary and secondary immunization, and bulk PBMC replicates and cell subsets were isolated. Bulk TCR alpha and beta repertoires were sequenced longitudinally to track T-cell clones before and after primary and booster YFV17D yellow fever vaccination.

General conclusions and limits of the study: The study included only a couple of donors, which limits how far the findings can be generalized. After the booster, most of the clones that had expanded following primary vaccination were detected again (roughly 97% of CD4 and more than 85% of CD8), which suggests that memory was broadly maintained. Compared with the primary T-cell response, the secondary T-cell response was faster but weaker, reaching its peak on day 5 rather than on day 15. A small fraction of clonotypes showed up in both the CD4 and CD8 compartments, probably as a result of convergent recombination. Computational filtering was required because FACS-sorted repertoires could contain abundant contaminating clonotypes from the bulk population.

TCR cDNA was synthesized by 5'RACE template switching, through which a universal primer site and unique molecular identifiers were introduced. Priming for cDNA synthesis came from both the TCR alpha and TCR beta constant segments. Two PCR steps were used to amplify libraries, with sample barcodes and sequencing adapters being added in the second step. Sequencing of libraries was done on Illumina HiSeq 2500 (2x100 bp) or NovaSeq (2x150 bp). Regarding the original processing steps: Demultiplexing of reads and collapsing into UMI consensus sequences were performed with MIGEC, and V(D)J alignment was carried out with MiXCR. Vaccine-responding clonotypes were identified with edgeR using replicate PBMC samples, with FDR below 0.01 and a log2 fold change above 5 up to day 15 being required. Bulk clonotypes were assigned CD4 or CD8 identity according to which sequenced CD4 or CD8 repertoire held them at higher abundance. TCRdb trimmed public reads at Q25 via fastp, called clones via MiXCR and kept in-frame beta chains. Rows with one shared CDR3 protein collapse into an entry with the most common genes and DNA. The authors' filters were not applied to this entry. In all, the sample holds under 600,000 distinct CDR3 sequences, and less than 15% of those were seen once. In total, the top ten clones hold about 14% of the sample.

The sample's treatment or condition label is to be understood as: live attenuated yellow fever vaccine strain. At each blood-draw timepoint, two biological replicates of bulk PBMCs were collected. A standard Ficoll-Paque protocol was used to isolate PBMCs from peripheral blood. RNA was extracted with TriZol from bulk PBMCs, CD4 and CD8 fractions, and dextramer-positive and dextramer-negative fractions. The source of this sequence is a young man who received the YFV17D yellow fever vaccine. This material consisted of PBMCs, taken on the day of the yellow fever booster vaccination. The chain couples TRBV7-9 to TRBJ2-1; no D segment can be confidently identified. The CDR3 in this case is CASSPRHQTYNEQFF. The bases are TGTGCCAGCAGCCCGCGACACCAAACCTACAATGAGCAGTTCTTC. The variable domain in full, with residues beyond the CDR3 obtained from the reference TRBV7-9 and TRBJ2-1 genes, is DTGVSQNPRHKITKRGQNVTFRCDPISEHNRLYWYRQTLGQGPEFLTYFQNEAQLEKSRLLSDRFSAERPKGSFSTLEIQRTEQGDSAMYLCASSPRHQTYNEQFFGPGTRLTVL.